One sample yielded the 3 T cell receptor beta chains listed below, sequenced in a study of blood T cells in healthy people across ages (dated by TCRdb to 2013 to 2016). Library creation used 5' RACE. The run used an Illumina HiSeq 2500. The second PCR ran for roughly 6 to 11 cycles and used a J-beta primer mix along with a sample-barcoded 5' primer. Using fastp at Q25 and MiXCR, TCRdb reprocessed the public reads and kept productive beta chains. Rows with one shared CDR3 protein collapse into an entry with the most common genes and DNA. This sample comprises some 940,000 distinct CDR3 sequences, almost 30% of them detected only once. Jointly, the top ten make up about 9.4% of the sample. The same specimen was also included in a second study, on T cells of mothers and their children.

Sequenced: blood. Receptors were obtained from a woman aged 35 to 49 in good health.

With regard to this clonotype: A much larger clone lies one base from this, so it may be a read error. CDR3 sequence (DNA): TGTGCCAGCAGCTTAGTAAACTACGCCTACGAGCAGTTCTTC. Its translation: CASSLVNYAYEQFF. The genes are TRBV7-2 and TRBJ2-1; D is undetermined. This CDR3 has 14 amino acids. Looked up from germline, CDR1 is SGHTA and CDR2 is FQGNSA. Trimming cost V 1 base and J 10 bases, with 14 bases left between them.

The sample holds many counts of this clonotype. In DNA, the CDR3 is TGCAGTGCCCGGCTAAGTGGAGAGACCCAGTACTTC. It specifies CSARLSGETQYF. V is TRBV20-1 and J is TRBJ2-5; D gene ambiguous. The V gene's germline CDR1 is DFQATT and CDR2 SNEGSKA (reference sequence). CDR3 length equals 12 residues. V was shortened by 6 bases and J by 4 bases, with 12 bases between the two germline ends.

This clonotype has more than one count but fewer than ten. The CDR3 is CSARDWGGTGEKLFF. The CDR3 bases are TGCAGTGCTAGAGACTGGGGGGGGACAGGTGAAAAACTGTTTTTT. The genes are TRBV20-1 and TRBJ1-4, with TRBD1 identical over 8 bases. The ends lost 0 bases at V and 7 bases at J; junction bases unmatched: 7. The CDR3 loop spans 15 amino acids. Looked up from germline, CDR1 is DFQATT and CDR2 is SNEGSKA (reference sequence).